These T cell receptor beta chains were read from a single sample in a study of post-analysis software for immune sequencing data. TCRdb ran MiXCR on the PCR reads and lists one entry per CDR3 protein. The repertoire holds hundreds of thousands of distinct CDR3 sequences, with 39% as singletons. Sequencing was performed on blood. These receptors all stem from a girl aged 2 to 10 with multiple sclerosis. The CDR3 runs from the conserved cysteine through the conserved F or W. A D gene is named only where the DNA matches it firmly.

v_gene | d_gene | CDR3aa
TRBV12-3/TRBV12-4 | TRBD1 | CASTRQGAFYGYTF
TRBV7-6 | TRBD1 | CASSHYRGRDYGYTF
TRBV6-5 | . | CASSPMGGTKGIQYF
TRBV6-2/TRBV6-3 | TRBD2 | CASRKNLAGGGNEQFF
TRBV2 | . | CASSDVVLVVGNEQFF
TRBV4-2 | . | CTSSPLANQPQHF
TRBV3-1 | . | CASSQAYVFYNEQFF
TRBV15 | TRBD2 | CATSRFGSGNYNEQFF
TRBV7-3 | TRBD1 | CASSSTGETGELFF
TRBV20-1 | . | CSARRTQTYEQYF
TRBV6-2/TRBV6-3 | . | CASRPKRVNNEQFF
TRBV20-1 | TRBD1 | CSAEQGRAGYTF
TRBV28 | TRBD2 | CASSSSPGLAVYEQYF
TRBV4-3 | TRBD1 | CASSQEETGLSREKLFF
TRBV13 | . | CASSLFWGEQYF
TRBV6-6 | . | CASSPGHRSSYEQYF
TRBV4-1 | . | CASSQPTVAKNIQYF
TRBV29-1 | TRBD2 | CSVDERGRGYNEQFF
TRBV6-5 | . | CASSYTSLREQYF
TRBV7-2 | . | CASSLAREYEQYF
TRBV6-1 | TRBD1 | CASRDDLWTGRQETQYF
TRBV6-5 | . | CASSFTRRAIGGADTQYF
TRBV5-1 | . | CASSGREWAEAFF
TRBV20-1 | . | CSALRRLDHSMNTEAFF
TRBV10-3 | . | CAISESRPDDEQFF
TRBV30 | . | CAWSGERFPYEQYF
TRBV20-1 | TRBD2 | CSARDWAGGANEQFF